This T cell receptor beta chain was captured by sequencing in a study of identical twins. cDNA molecules carried unique molecular identifiers, and template switching added a universal primer site. TCRdb redid the calling of the 5' RACE reads with MiXCR, one entry per CDR3 protein. This table has roughly 200,000 distinct CDR3 sequences, around 8.1% appearing once. As regards this clonotype: The target antigen is unknown.

General study findings and limits: Twin-shared out-of-frame alpha sequences were enriched for low generation probability. Beta clonotypes that were abundant in cord blood contained fewer insertions, a pattern absent from memory repertoires.

V was pared by 7 bases and J by 2 bases, with 13 bases between. This CDR3 spans 13 amino acids. Germline-derived CDR1 and CDR2 are SGHDT and YYEEEE. These data are also associated with another study on yellow fever vaccine responses in identical twins. That paper states: The authors reported partly convergent, partly personalized vaccine responses in identical twins.

The chain recombines TRBV5-6 with TRBJ2-7, with D possibly being TRBD2 (6 bases). The source material was memory (CD45RO+) T cells sorted from blood. This TCR derives from a woman under 30 in good health. CDR3 protein: CASYTWGAYEQYF. In DNA form, the CDR3 reads TGTGCCAGCTACACATGGGGGGCCTACGAGCAGTACTTC.